This TCR beta chain was sequenced for a study of human T cells and chemical hapten exposure. Study information: 0.01% DPC was applied to the upper back in patch tests, which were read at 6 days. Minor volume differences among pooled libraries chiefly drove per-sample TCR yield variation.

Trimming took 5 bases from V and 0 from J, leaving 7 bases between them. Looked up from germline, CDR1 is SEHNR and CDR2 is FQNEAQ (reference sequence). The CDR3 has 13 residues. Each CDR3 protein is one row after TCRdb ran MiXCR on the RACE reads. The repertoire includes roughly 90,000 distinct CDR3 sequences, roughly a tenth of them detected once, and more than 1% sits in the top ten. The sample's time point: patch test 3, about 24 weeks after DPC sensitization. Documented treatment: therapeutic diphenylcyclopropenone sensitization with weekly scalp DPC. Sequences were derived from whole blood, sampled in connection with sensitization to the hapten diphenylcyclopropenone (DPC). The TCR was taken from a woman in her thirties with alopecia areata. Some clones in this sample may be carry-over from other donors' samples. V gene TRBV7-9 combines with J gene TRBJ1-2, with D unclear. The chain's CDR3 is CASSRPPNYGYTF. The CDR3 DNA sequence: TGTGCCAGCAGCCGGCCCCCTAACTATGGCTACACCTTC.